Below are 7 T cell receptor beta chains sequenced from a single sample in a study of cytomegalovirus exposure and HLA in healthy donors (dated by TCRdb to the late 2010s). The library relied on the immunoSEQ multiplex PCR assay. A mixture of 60 forward primers for TCR Vbeta segments and 13 reverse primers for TCR Jbeta segments was used in the multiplex PCR. TCRdb provides this immuneACCESS table in a form limited to in-frame rearrangements. Some clones are lacking; in checked studies, under half of them reflect an unresolved V gene, and why the rest are absent is not known. The sample table records around 120,000 clones; around 70% of these occur just once. Roughly 2.7% of the sample rests with the top ten. The sample was PBMCs. The source of these receptors is a woman aged 55 to 70 in good health and CMV-seropositive.

The V and J genes are TRBV9 and TRBJ2-1; D is possibly TRBD2 (7 bases). Per the germline V gene, CDR1 is SGDLS and CDR2 is YYNGEE. The CDR3 is made up of 16 amino acids. V was pared by 3 bases and J by 8 bases, with 21 bases between. The DNA for the CDR3 is TGTGCCAGCAGCGCATTCAGGGAGGGGGGGCTCTATGAGCAGTTCTTC. Its translation: CASSAFREGGLYEQFF.

CDR3 DNA: TGCGCCAGCAGTCGGGCAGGGGACAGCCCTAATGAAAAACTGTTTTTT. Its translation is CASSRAGDSPNEKLFF. V and J are TRBV5-1 and TRBJ1-4, with TRBD1 matching 7 bases. The V gene's germline CDR1 is SGHRS and CDR2 YFSETQ. The CDR3 runs to 16 residues. V shed 5 bases and J 3 bases; nucleotides not matched to a gene: 10.

CDR3 loop: CASSPETGGIYGYTF. The DNA for the CDR3 is TGTGCCAGCTCCCCGGAGACAGGGGGCATCTATGGCTACACCTTC. The V gene is TRBV18, the J gene TRBJ1-2, with 10 bases that match TRBD1. The CDR3 sequence is 15 residues long. CDR1 is KGHSH, CDR2 LQKENI, per germline. Germline trimming cut 6 bases from V and 4 bases from J; bases unmatched to any gene: 8.

The chain has TRBV5-4 and TRBJ1-1; 9 bases are a match to TRBD1. V trimming: 0 bases; J trimming: 5 bases; junction bases outside the gene matches: 5. CDR1 SGHNT and CDR2 YYREEE come from the germline V gene (reference sequence). This CDR3 is 15 amino acids long. CDR3 in amino acids: CASSLAGTGTTEAFF. CDR3 in DNA: TGTGCCAGCAGCTTGGCCGGGACAGGGACGACTGAAGCTTTCTTT.

The gene calls are TRBV4-1 and TRBJ1-2; TRBD1 might be the D (5 bases). V gave up 2 bases and J gave up 1 base, with 17 bases separating them. Germline V gene data show CDR1 as MGHRA and CDR2 as YSYEKL. This CDR3 has 17 amino acids. The CDR3 spells CASSQNTDRSLNYGYTF. DNA of the CDR3: TGCGCCAGCAGCCAAAATACCGACAGATCCCTTAACTATGGCTACACCTTC.

This chain connects TRBV10-2 to TRBJ2-7; TRBD1 aligns across 9 bases. Germline V CDR1 and CDR2: WSHSY, SAAADI. The CDR3 sequence is 14 residues long. The ends lost 4 bases at V and 3 bases at J; junction bases unmatched: 4. CDR3 nucleotides: TGCGCCAGCAGTGGACAGGGGGTTAACTACGAGCAGTACTTC. Translated, it gives CASSGQGVNYEQYF.

In its sample, this clone was seen once. The chain combines TRBV7-2 with TRBJ1-5; perhaps TRBD1 as D (5 bases). Trimming took off 1 base at V and 5 bases at J, with 9 bases between the two ends. The V gene's germline CDR1 is SGHTA and CDR2 FQGNSA. The CDR3 is 14 amino acids. The CDR3 spells CASSLDQGYQPQHF. The CDR3 DNA reads as TGTGCCAGCAGCTTAGATCAGGGATATCAGCCCCAGCATTTT.